Listed here is a single TCR beta chain. Its antigen is not known. PCR was performed using 60 Vbeta and 13 Jbeta primers. Sequenced by immunoSEQ multiplex PCR; TCRdb stores in-frame clones only, minus some. The sample includes about 120,000 clones, around 74% of them seen just once. These data are taken from a study of cytomegalovirus exposure and HLA in healthy donors. Looking at the study overall: Of 300 to 500 genotyped donors, more than 75% clustered with self-reported Caucasian donors.

General study findings and limits: Being productive about 90% or about 30% of the time was typical of most TCR beta V segments in an earlier analysis. CMV serostatus was the sole immune exposure information available. Association with HLA alleles at 0.05 false discovery rate was found for roughly 17,000 TCR beta sequences in a later analysis.

The sequencing input was PBMCs. The clonotype originates from a man in his 60s in good health and CMV-seropositive.

In DNA form, the CDR3 reads TGTGCCAGCTCACCACCGAGGGTTGGCTACACCTTC. Encoded protein: CASSPPRVGYTF. V is TRBV18 and J is TRBJ1-2; no clear D. This CDR3 has 12 amino acids. Trimming took off 0 bases at V and 7 bases at J, with 6 bases between the two ends. The germline CDR1 and CDR2 sequences are KGHSH and LQKENI.